Detailed here is one TCR beta chain. Its antigen is currently unknown. The record originates from a study of T-cell reconstitution after alpha-beta-depleted transplantation in children. Study observations and caveats: There were some patients whose high TCRbeta diversity at day 60 came from surviving recipient T cells and thymic progenitors. Newly made T cells mostly supplied T-cell counts and diversity one year after transplant. The origin of alpha-beta T cells about two months after transplant was reportedly several hundred expanded graft clones.

Unique molecular identifiers featured in how the TCRbeta library was prepared. TCRdb reprocessed the PCR reads via MiXCR and lists one record per CDR3 protein. The sample consists of about a million distinct CDR3 sequences, 25% to 30% of them appearing once. CDR3 length: 18 amino acids. The germline V and J ends were trimmed by 1 base and 0 bases, with 16 bases remaining between them. Germline lookup yields CDR1 SGHAT and CDR2 FQDESV (reference sequence). This receptor was taken from a boy younger than two who had a stem cell transplant for SCID, so the T cells may come from the graft donor. The material was PBMCs, mostly from graft donor cells, obtained 360 days after TCRalphabeta/CD19-depleted stem cell transplant. V is TRBV11-1 and J is TRBJ1-3; a possible D gene is TRBD1 (5 bases). CDR3 sequence: CASSLVPTRDGSGNTIYF. The CDR3 DNA reads TGTGCCAGCAGCTTAGTCCCCACCCGGGACGGCTCTGGAAACACCATATATTTT.